The next 31 T cell receptor beta chains were all read from a single sample in a study of blood T cell repertoires in COVID-19. TCRdb's copy holds only in-frame clones and misses some; the assay was immunoSEQ multiplex PCR. The table includes under 150,000 clones, over 75% detected once. The source material was peripheral blood. These receptor sequences come from a man older than 75 with acute or convalescent COVID-19.

This clone was counted a single time. The V call is TRBV19, the J call TRBJ1-2; 7 bases fit TRBD1. J gave up 4 bases and V 6 bases, and 8 bases lay outside the gene matches. The CDR3 extends over 14 amino acids. Germline V gene data show CDR1 as LNHDA and CDR2 as SQIVND (reference sequence). In nucleotides, the CDR3 is TGTGCCAGTAGCCGAAGACAGGGCGGCTATGGCTACACCTTC. It specifies CASSRRQGGYGYTF.

The V gene is TRBV30, the J gene TRBJ1-1, with D perhaps TRBD1 (5 bases). V shed 5 bases and J shed 4 bases, with 14 bases lying between them. The CDR3 runs to 13 residues. Looked up from germline, CDR1 is GTSNPN and CDR2 is SVGIG (reference sequence). CDR3 loop: CAWDLGATTEAFF. The DNA of the CDR3 is TGTGCCTGGGACCTTGGGGCGACCACTGAAGCTTTCTTT. Full variable domain (remainder filled in from reference TRBV30 and TRBJ1-1): SQTIHQWPATLVQPVGSPLSLECTVEGTSNPNLYWYRQAAGRGLQLLFYSVGIGQISSEVPQNLSASRPQDRQFILSSKKLLLSDSGFYLCAWDLGATTEAFFGQGTRLTVV.

The rearrangement uses TRBV4-3 and TRBJ2-7; a weak D match, TRBD1 (6 bases). The germline CDR1 and CDR2 sequences are LGHNA and YSLEER. The length of the CDR3 is 15 residues. Trimming shortened V by 4 bases and J by 4 bases, and 17 bases separated the two germline ends. CDR3 sequence reads: CASSLMAGGIYEQYF. DNA for the CDR3: TGCGCCAGCAGCCTCATGGCTGGGGGCATTTACGAGCAGTACTTC.

The chain carries TRBV11-2 and TRBJ1-1, with TRBD1 matching 7 bases. The germline gives CDR1 SGHAT, CDR2 FQNNGV. This CDR3 is built from 12 residues. J was trimmed by 10 bases and V by 5 bases; bases with no gene match: 7. This CDR3 reads CASSGGTGVAFF. The CDR3 DNA is TGTGCCAGCAGCGGAGGCACAGGGGTAGCTTTCTTT.

This clone was seen more than once but under ten times. The genes are TRBV2 and TRBJ2-5; 13 bases align to TRBD2. This CDR3 comprises 16 residues. Germline-derived CDR1 and CDR2 are SNHLY and FYNNEI. The V segment lost 2 bases and the J segment 4 bases; nucleotides outside the gene matches: 4. The chain's CDR3 is CASSEQGLAGSETQYF. The CDR3 DNA sequence: TGTGCCAGCAGTGAACAGGGACTAGCGGGATCAGAGACCCAGTACTTC.

The V gene is TRBV5-1, the J gene TRBJ1-1; maybe TRBD1 (5 bases). The CDR3 is 14 amino acids. Germline V gene data show CDR1 as SGHRS and CDR2 as YFSETQ. The germline V and J ends were trimmed by 2 bases and 2 bases, with 10 bases remaining between them. The DNA of the CDR3 is TGCGCCAGCAGCTTTAAGGACACTAACACTGAAGCTTTCTTT. Residues: CASSFKDTNTEAFF. Variable domain in full (rest from reference TRBV5-1 and TRBJ1-1): KAGVTQTPRYLIKTRGQQVTLSCSPISGHRSVSWYQQTPGQGLQFLFEYFSETQRNKGNFPGRFSGRQFSNSRSEMNVSTLELGDSALYLCASSFKDTNTEAFFGQGTRLTVV.

This clone showed up just a few times. The V and J genes are TRBV23-1 and TRBJ2-1; TRBD2 agrees at 11 bases. TRBV23-1 is an open reading frame whose function is uncertain. J was trimmed by 6 bases and V by 4 bases; bases with no gene match: 20. The CDR3 contains 20 residues. The CDR3 DNA is TGCGCCAGCAGTCGGATCACGGGGGACACTAGCGGGAGAGGGTGCAATGAGCAGTTCTTC. It codes for CASSRITGDTSGRGCNEQFF.

The V gene is TRBV19, the J gene TRBJ1-3; D unresolved. Germline loops: CDR1 LNHDA, CDR2 SQIVND (reference sequence). The V end lost 7 bases, the J end lost 0 bases, and 10 bases lay between the germline ends. The CDR3 sequence is 14 residues long. This CDR3 is CASNTGSSGNTIYF. CDR3 nucleotide sequence: TGTGCCAGTAATACGGGGAGCTCTGGAAACACCATATATTTT. Based on the CDR3 plus reference TRBV19 and TRBJ1-3, the full variable domain is DGGITQSPKYLFRKEGQNVTLSCEQNLNHDAMYWYRQDPGQGLRLIYYSQIVNDFQKGDIAEGYSVSREKKESFPLTVTSAQKNPTAFYLCASNTGSSGNTIYFGEGSWLTVV.

This clone has only a few counts. Written as DNA, the CDR3 is TGTGCCACCAGTGGGACTAGCGGGAGCAATGAGCAGTTCTTC. Encoded protein: CATSGTSGSNEQFF. This sequence joins TRBV24-1 and TRBJ2-1; 13 bases match TRBD2. V was clipped by 5 bases and J by 6 bases; unmatched bases: 0. CDR1 is KGHDR, CDR2 SFDVKD, per germline. This CDR3 contains 14 residues.

The V gene is TRBV12-3 or TRBV12-4, the J gene TRBJ1-4; D uncertain. The CDR3 is 12 residues long. Trimming removed 4 bases at V and 8 bases at J, with 8 bases between. This chain's CDR3 is CASSSYSEKLFF. The CDR3 DNA reads as TGTGCCAGCAGTTCCTACAGCGAAAAACTGTTTTTT.

This clone was recorded only once. In DNA form, the CDR3 reads TGCGCCAGCAGCCCGGACGGAGGTGGGAATTCACCCCTCCACTTT. Translated: CASSPDGGGNSPLHF. The V call is TRBV5-1, the J call TRBJ1-6; no firm D call. The V end was cut by 4 bases, the J end by 7 bases, with 15 bases between. From germline, CDR1 is SGHRS and CDR2 YFSETQ. The CDR3 is made up of 15 amino acids.

The gene calls are TRBV7-6 and TRBJ2-3; D is perhaps TRBD1 (5 bases). Deletions cut 1 base from V and 0 bases from J, with 11 bases between. Per germline, CDR1 SGHVS and CDR2 FNYEAQ. The CDR3 loop spans 16 amino acids. The CDR3 region has the DNA TGTGCCAGCAGCTTAGAAGGTCAGGGAAGCACAGATACGCAGTATTTT. Amino acids: CASSLEGQGSTDTQYF.

The chain employs TRBV5-6 and TRBJ1-1, with D perhaps matching TRBD1 (5 bases). Per the germline V gene, CDR1 is SGHDT and CDR2 is YYEEEE. This CDR3 has 14 amino acids. Trimming took 2 bases from V and 1 from J, leaving 9 bases between them. The DNA of the CDR3 is TGTGCCAGCAGCTTCGGACATAGGAACACTGAAGCTTTCTTT. The encoded protein is CASSFGHRNTEAFF.

CDR3 loop: CASSAGTGFEKLFF. The CDR3 bases are TGTGCCAGCAGCGCCGGGACAGGGTTTGAAAAACTGTTTTTT. V and J are TRBV9 and TRBJ1-4, with 9 bases lining up with TRBD1. V dropped 3 bases and J dropped 7; count of bases not matched to a gene: 4. CDR1 and CDR2 (germline): SGDLS, YYNGEE. CDR3 length equals 14 residues.

CDR3: CASSVESGGGKTQYF. The CDR3 DNA reads as TGTGCCAGCAGCGTAGAATCGGGAGGCGGGAAGACCCAGTACTTC. The rearrangement uses TRBV9 and TRBJ2-5, with 7 positions matching TRBD2. The V gene's germline CDR1 is SGDLS and CDR2 YYNGEE. V was clipped by 0 bases and J by 6 bases; unmatched bases: 8. The CDR3 runs to 15 residues. The whole variable domain, filled in from reference TRBV9 and TRBJ2-5, reads DSGVTQTPKHLITATGQRVTLRCSPRSGDLSVYWYQQSLDQGLQFLIQYYNGEERAKGNILERFSAQQFPDLHSELNLSSLELGDSALYFCASSVESGGGKTQYFGPGTRLLVL.

The V call is TRBV5-8, the J call TRBJ1-5; 8 bases are a match to TRBD1. V shed 4 bases, J shed 4 bases, and the junction held 7 bases outside the gene matches. The CDR3 sequence is 15 residues long. In germline, CDR1 is SGHTS, CDR2 YDEGEE. The CDR3 DNA reads TGTGCCAGCAGCGTCACAGGGGGGAGGAATCAGCCCCAGCATTTT. This gives the protein CASSVTGGRNQPQHF.

J is TRBJ1-4 and V is TRBV28, with D possibly being TRBD1 (6 bases). Germline values: CDR1 MDHEN, CDR2 SYDVKM. This CDR3 comprises 15 residues. V lost 6 bases to trimming and J lost 1 base, with 12 bases between them. This chain's CDR3 is CASRNQGKTNEKLFF. CDR3 DNA: TGTGCCAGCAGGAACCAGGGGAAAACTAATGAAAAACTGTTTTTT.

The chain employs TRBV7-8 and TRBJ1-2; 7 bases agree with TRBD1. This CDR3 is built from 14 residues. J lost 5 bases, V lost 2 bases, and 5 bases had no gene match. Germline V gene sequence: CDR1 SGHVS, CDR2 FQNEAQ. In nucleotides, the CDR3 is TGTGCCAGCAGCTTACCGGGACAGCTTTATGGCTACACCTTC. It specifies CASSLPGQLYGYTF.

CDR3 bases: TGCGCCAGCAGCTTGGAGGCAGGGGGCAACTATGGCTACACCTTC. Translation: CASSLEAGGNYGYTF. This chain uses TRBV5-1 with TRBJ1-2, with 8 bases aligning to TRBD1. The J segment lost 2 bases and the V segment lost 0 bases, leaving 3 bases of the junction unmatched. The CDR3 is 15 residues long. Germline loops: CDR1 SGHRS, CDR2 YFSETQ.

The genes are TRBV5-1 and TRBJ2-7, with D maybe TRBD2 (7 bases). The V gene lost 4 bases and the J gene lost 5 bases, with 16 bases spanning the gap. The germline gives CDR1 SGHRS, CDR2 YFSETQ. The CDR3 length is 14 residues. The CDR3 DNA is TGCGCCAGCAGCGGGGGGGCCGGGGTCAACGAGCAGTACTTC. Translated, it gives CASSGGAGVNEQYF.

This chain uses TRBV11-3 with TRBJ2-7, with D perhaps TRBD2 (5 bases). Germline values: CDR1 SGHNT, CDR2 YENEEA. V lost 3 bases to trimming and J lost 0 bases, with 12 bases between them. This CDR3 comprises 15 residues. CDR3 in amino acids: CASSFWTFSSYEQYF. Written as DNA, the CDR3 is TGTGCCAGCAGCTTTTGGACTTTTAGCTCCTACGAGCAGTACTTC.

The genes are TRBV3-1 (or the pseudogene TRBV3-2) and TRBJ1-6; the D is unclear. The germline V gene encodes CDR1 LGHDT and CDR2 YNNKEL (reference sequence). The CDR3 has 12 amino acids. V was cut by 0 bases and J by 14 bases, with 8 bases left in between. The CDR3 bases are TGTGCCAGCAGCCAAGAGGCCATGGCCCTCCACTTT. Translated, it gives CASSQEAMALHF.

The chain joins TRBV18 to TRBJ2-7; 10 nucleotides agree with TRBD1. The CDR3 sequence is 16 residues long. Germline V gene sequence: CDR1 KGHSH, CDR2 LQKENI. The V gene end was trimmed by 6 bases and the J gene end by 2 bases; junction bases not matched to a gene: 10. The CDR3: CASSKSGTGETYEQYF. CDR3 nucleotides: TGTGCCAGCTCGAAATCCGGGACAGGGGAGACCTACGAGCAGTACTTC.

The rearrangement uses TRBV18 and TRBJ2-1, with a weak D call TRBD1 (5 bases). Trimming removed 8 bases from V and 4 bases from J, with 15 bases in between. Germline-derived CDR1 and CDR2 are KGHSH and LQKENI. The CDR3 length is 14 residues. This chain's CDR3 is CASLGSKGYNEQFF. The CDR3 DNA sequence: TGTGCCAGCCTCGGGTCCAAGGGGTACAATGAGCAGTTCTTC.

The genes are TRBV3-1 (or the pseudogene TRBV3-2) and TRBJ1-6; D gene ambiguous. Germline CDR1 reads LGHDT; CDR2 reads YNNKEL (reference sequence). V was cut by 0 bases and J by 1 base, with 10 bases left in between. The CDR3 consists of 17 residues. CDR3 coding DNA: TGTGCCAGCAGCCAAGATATAACAGCTTCCTATAATTCACCCCTCCACTTT. This codes for CASSQDITASYNSPLHF.

The genes are TRBV19 and TRBJ1-6; 8 positions agree with TRBD1. There are 16 residues in the CDR3. The V segment lost 7 bases and the J segment 5 bases; nucleotides outside the gene matches: 10. Germline V gene sequence: CDR1 LNHDA, CDR2 SQIVND (reference sequence). CDR3 sequence: CASNTIRDRNNSPLHF. The CDR3 nucleotides read TGTGCCAGTAACACGATCCGGGACAGGAATAATTCACCCCTCCACTTT.

The V call is TRBV20-1, the J call TRBJ2-1, with D possibly matching TRBD2 (6 bases). Trimming took 3 bases from V and 0 from J, leaving 18 bases between them. CDR1 and CDR2 (germline): DFQATT, SNEGSKA (reference sequence). The CDR3 spans 17 residues. CDR3 coding DNA: TGCAGTGCTAGTAACCCGGGACTCTCGAGCTCCTACAATGAGCAGTTCTTC. This codes for CSASNPGLSSSYNEQFF.

This chain connects TRBV5-4 to TRBJ2-2; possible D gene TRBD1, 6 bases. V was cut by 2 bases and J by 3 bases, with 14 bases left in between. CDR3 length: 16 residues. The germline V gene encodes CDR1 SGHNT and CDR2 YYREEE (reference sequence). For the CDR3, the DNA is TGTGCCAGCAGCTTCCCAGGGGATTATTACACCGGGGAGCTGTTTTTT. This sequence encodes CASSFPGDYYTGELFF.

The chain has TRBV27 and TRBJ1-2, with 7 nucleotides matching TRBD1. Germline trimming cut 5 bases from V and 6 bases from J; bases unmatched to any gene: 9. CDR3 length: 14 residues. Germline V CDR1 and CDR2: MNHEY, SMNVEV (reference sequence). CDR3 sequence reads: CASSPPDRWDGYTF. CDR3 sequence (DNA): TGTGCCAGCAGTCCTCCGGACAGGTGGGATGGCTACACCTTC.

The chain couples TRBV5-1 to TRBJ1-2; tentative D call: TRBD1 (5 bases). Germline assignment: CDR1 SGHRS and CDR2 YFSETQ. Trimming left V 0 bases short and J 6 bases short, with 21 bases between. The CDR3 is 17 amino acids. The CDR3 reads CASSLGRVLETEHGYTF. CDR3 DNA sequence: TGCGCCAGCAGCTTGGGACGGGTATTGGAGACAGAACATGGCTACACCTTC.

The gene calls are TRBV29-1 and TRBJ1-4, with 8 bases that match TRBD1. CDR3 length: 12 residues. J was trimmed by 8 bases and V by 5 bases; bases with no gene match: 4. Germline V gene sequence: CDR1 SQVTM, CDR2 ANQGSEA. For the CDR3, the DNA is TGCAGCGTTCGGACAGGGCTAGAAAAACTGTTTTTT. It translates to CSVRTGLEKLFF.